This T cell receptor beta chain was obtained from a study of lymphopenia after photon versus proton radiotherapy. Regarding the study as a whole: Only patients who died were analyzed for survival; proton advantage is unproven. Proton therapy kept repertoires fairly stable, unlike photons, which gained effector/memory cells. Post-nadir diversity loss with photons came from oligoclonal expansion, particularly CD8+ Temra cells.

CDR3 length equals 17 residues. V trimming: 4 bases; J trimming: 8 bases; junction bases outside the gene matches: 19. CDR1 MGHRA and CDR2 YSYEKL come from the germline V gene. Measured with immunoSEQ multiplex PCR; TCRdb has only the in-frame clones, and not every one. The table lists 9,500 to 15,000 clones, 70% to 90% of them singletons. Turning to this clone: Its antigen is not known.

Sequenced material: peripheral blood, taken from a patient treated with proton-based radiotherapy. This chain uses TRBV4-1 with TRBJ1-2; 7 positions agree with TRBD1. The receptor was isolated from a man in his 60s with pancreatic cancer. The CDR3 region has the DNA TGCGCCAGCAGCCGAAGCCCTGACAGGGAGCAAGCGGGAGGCTACACCTTC. The encoded protein is CASSRSPDREQAGGYTF.